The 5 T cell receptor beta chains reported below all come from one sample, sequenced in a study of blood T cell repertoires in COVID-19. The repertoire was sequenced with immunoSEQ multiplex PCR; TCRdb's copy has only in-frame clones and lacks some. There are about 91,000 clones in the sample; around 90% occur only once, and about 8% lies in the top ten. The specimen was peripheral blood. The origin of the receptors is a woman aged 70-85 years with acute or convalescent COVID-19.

The CDR3 nucleotides are TGTGCCAGCAGTTACAGTCGATCCGGGTACGAGCAGTACTTC. Its translation is CASSYSRSGYEQYF. The chain joins TRBV6-5 to TRBJ2-7; no firm D call. The V end lost 2 bases, the J end lost 4 bases, and 12 bases lay between the germline ends. Per germline, CDR1 MNHEY and CDR2 SVGAGI. The CDR3 is 14 amino acids.

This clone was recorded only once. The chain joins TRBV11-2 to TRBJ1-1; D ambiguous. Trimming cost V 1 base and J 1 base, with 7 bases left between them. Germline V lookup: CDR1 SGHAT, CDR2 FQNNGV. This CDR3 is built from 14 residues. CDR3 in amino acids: CASSLVFSNTEAFF. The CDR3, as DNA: TGTGCCAGCAGCTTAGTGTTCTCGAACACTGAAGCTTTCTTT.

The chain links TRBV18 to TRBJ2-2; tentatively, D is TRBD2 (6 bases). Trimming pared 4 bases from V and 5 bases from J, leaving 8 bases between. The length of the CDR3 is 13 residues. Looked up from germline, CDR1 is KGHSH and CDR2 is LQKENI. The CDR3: CASSLGGTGELFF. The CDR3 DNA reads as TGTGCCAGCTCACTCGGAGGGACCGGGGAGCTGTTTTTT.

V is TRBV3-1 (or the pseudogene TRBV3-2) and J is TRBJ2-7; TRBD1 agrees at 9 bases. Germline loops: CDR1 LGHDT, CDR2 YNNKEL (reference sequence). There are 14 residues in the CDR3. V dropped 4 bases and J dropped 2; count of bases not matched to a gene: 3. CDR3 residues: CASSPGTGPYEQYF. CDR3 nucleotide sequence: TGTGCCAGCAGCCCCGGGACAGGGCCCTACGAGCAGTACTTC.

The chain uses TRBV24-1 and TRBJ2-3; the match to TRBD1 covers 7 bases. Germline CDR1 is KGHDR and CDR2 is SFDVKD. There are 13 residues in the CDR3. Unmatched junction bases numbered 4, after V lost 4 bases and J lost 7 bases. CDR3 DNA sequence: TGTGCCACCAGTGAGCACAGGGGTCATACGCAGTATTTT. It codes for CATSEHRGHTQYF.